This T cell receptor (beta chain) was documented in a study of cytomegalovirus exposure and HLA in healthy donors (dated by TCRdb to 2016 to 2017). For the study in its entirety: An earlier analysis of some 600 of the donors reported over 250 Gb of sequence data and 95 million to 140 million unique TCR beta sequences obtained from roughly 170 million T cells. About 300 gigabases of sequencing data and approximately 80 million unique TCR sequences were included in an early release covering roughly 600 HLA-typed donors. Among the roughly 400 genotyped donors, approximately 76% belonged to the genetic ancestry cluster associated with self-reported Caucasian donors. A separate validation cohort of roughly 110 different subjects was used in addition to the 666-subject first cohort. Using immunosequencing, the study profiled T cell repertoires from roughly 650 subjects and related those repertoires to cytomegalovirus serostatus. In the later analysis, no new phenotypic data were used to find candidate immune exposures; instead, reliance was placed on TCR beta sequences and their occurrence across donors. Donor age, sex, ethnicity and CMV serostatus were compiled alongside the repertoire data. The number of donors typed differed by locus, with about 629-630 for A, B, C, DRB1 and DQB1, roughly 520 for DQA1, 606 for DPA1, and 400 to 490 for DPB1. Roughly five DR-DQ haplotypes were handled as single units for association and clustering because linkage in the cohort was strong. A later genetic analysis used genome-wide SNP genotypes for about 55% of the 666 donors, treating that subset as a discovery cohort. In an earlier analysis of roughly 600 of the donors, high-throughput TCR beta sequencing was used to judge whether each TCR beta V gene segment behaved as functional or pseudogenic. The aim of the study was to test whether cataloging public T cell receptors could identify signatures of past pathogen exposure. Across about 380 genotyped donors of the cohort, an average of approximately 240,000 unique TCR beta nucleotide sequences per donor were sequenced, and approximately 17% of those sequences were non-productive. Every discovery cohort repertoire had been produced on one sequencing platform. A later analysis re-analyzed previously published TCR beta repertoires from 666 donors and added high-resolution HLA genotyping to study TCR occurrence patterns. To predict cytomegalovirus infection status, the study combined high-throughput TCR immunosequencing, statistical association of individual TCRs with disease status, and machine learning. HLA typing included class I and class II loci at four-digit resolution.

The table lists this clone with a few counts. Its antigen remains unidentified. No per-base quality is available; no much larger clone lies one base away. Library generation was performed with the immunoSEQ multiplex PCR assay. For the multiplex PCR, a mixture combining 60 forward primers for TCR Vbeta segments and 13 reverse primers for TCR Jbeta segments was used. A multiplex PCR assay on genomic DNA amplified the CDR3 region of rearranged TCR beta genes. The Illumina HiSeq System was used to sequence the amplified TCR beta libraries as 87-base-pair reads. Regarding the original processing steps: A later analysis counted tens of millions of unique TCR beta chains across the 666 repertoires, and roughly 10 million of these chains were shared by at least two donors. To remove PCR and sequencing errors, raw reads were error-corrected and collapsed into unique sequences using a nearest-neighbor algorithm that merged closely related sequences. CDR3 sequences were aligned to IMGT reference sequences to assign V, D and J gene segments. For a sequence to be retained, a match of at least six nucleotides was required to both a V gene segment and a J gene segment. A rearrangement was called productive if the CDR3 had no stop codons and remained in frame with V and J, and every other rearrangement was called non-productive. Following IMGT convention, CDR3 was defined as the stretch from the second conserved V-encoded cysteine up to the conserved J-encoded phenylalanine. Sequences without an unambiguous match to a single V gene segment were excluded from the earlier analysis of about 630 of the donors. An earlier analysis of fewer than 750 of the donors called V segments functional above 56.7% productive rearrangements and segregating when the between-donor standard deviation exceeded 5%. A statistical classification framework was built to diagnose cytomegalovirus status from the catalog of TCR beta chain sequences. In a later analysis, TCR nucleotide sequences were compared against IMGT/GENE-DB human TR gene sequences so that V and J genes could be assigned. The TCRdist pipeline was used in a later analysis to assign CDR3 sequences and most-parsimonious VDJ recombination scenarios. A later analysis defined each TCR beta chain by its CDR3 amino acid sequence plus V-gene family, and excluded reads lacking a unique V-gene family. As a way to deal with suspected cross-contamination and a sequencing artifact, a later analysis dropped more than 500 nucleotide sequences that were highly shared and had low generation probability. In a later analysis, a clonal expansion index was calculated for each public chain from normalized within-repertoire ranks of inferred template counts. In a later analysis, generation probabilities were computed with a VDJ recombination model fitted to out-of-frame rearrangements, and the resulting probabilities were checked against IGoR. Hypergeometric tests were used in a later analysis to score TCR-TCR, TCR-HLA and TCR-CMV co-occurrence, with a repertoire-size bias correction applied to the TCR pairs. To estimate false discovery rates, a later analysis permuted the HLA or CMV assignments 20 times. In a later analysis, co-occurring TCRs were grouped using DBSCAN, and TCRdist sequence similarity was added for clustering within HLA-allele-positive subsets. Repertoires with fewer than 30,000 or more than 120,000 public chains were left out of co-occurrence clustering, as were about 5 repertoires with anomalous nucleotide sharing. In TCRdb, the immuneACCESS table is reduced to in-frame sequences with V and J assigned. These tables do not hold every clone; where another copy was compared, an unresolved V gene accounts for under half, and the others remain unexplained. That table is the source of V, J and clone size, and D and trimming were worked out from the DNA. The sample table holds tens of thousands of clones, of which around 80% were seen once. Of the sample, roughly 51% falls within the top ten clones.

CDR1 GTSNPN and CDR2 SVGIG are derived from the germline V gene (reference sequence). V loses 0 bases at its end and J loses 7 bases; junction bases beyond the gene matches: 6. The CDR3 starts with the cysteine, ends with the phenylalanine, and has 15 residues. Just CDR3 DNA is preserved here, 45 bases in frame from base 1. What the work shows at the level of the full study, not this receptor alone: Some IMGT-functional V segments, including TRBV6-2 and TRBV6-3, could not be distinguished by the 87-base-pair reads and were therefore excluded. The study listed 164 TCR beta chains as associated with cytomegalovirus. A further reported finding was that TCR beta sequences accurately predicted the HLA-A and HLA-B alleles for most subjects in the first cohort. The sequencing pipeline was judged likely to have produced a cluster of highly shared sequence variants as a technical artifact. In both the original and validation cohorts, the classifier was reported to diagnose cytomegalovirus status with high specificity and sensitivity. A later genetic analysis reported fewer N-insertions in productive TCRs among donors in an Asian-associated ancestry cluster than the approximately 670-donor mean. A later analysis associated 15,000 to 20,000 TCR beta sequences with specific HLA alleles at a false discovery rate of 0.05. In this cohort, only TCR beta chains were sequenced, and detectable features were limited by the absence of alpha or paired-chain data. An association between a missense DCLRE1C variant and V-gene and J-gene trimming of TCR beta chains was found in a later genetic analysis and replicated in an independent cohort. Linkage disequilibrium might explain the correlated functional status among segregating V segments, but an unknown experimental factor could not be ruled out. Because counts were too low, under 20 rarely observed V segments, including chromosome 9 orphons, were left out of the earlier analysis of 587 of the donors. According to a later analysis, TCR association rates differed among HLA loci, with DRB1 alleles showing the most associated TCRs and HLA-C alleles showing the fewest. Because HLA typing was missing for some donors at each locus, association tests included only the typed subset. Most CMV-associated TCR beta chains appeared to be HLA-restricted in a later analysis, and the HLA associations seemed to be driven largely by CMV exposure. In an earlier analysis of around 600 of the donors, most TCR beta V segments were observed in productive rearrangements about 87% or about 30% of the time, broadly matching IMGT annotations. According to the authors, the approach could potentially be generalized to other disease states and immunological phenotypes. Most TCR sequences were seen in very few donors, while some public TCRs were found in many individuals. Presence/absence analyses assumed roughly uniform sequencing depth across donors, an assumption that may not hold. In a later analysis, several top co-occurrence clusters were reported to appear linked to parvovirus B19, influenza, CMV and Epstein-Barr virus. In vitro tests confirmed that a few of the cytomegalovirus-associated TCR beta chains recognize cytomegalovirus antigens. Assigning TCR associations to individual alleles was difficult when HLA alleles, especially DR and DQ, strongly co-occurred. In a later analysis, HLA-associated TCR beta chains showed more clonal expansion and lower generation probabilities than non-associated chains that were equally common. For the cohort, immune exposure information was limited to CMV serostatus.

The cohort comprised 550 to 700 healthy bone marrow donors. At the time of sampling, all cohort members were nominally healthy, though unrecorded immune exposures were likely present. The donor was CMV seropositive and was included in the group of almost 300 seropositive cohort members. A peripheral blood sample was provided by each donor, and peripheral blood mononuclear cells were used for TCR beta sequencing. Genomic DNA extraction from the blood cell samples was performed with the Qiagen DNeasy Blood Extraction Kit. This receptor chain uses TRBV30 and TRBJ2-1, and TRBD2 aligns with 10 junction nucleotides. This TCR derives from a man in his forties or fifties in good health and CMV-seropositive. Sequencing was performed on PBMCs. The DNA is TGTGCCTGGAGTGTACAAGCGGGAGGGCGGAATGAGCAGTTCTTC. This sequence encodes CAWSVQAGGRNEQFF.